The source of this TCR beta chain is a study of cytomegalovirus exposure and HLA in healthy donors. Whole-study findings and limits: As was reported, the classifier diagnosed cytomegalovirus status with high specificity and sensitivity. The study flagged approximately 180 TCR beta chains as cytomegalovirus-associated.

As concerns this clone: As yet, its antigen is unknown.

Germline CDR1 is LNHDA and CDR2 is SQIVND (reference sequence). V lost 6 bases and J lost 5; bases outside the gene matches: 3. The CDR3 is made up of 14 amino acids. Primers included in the PCR were 60 Vbeta and 13 Jbeta primers. Generated by immunoSEQ multiplex PCR, the TCRdb table keeps only in-frame clones and is missing some. Of 120,000 to 150,000 clones listed, 60% to 80% are singletons. This chain uses TRBV19 with TRBJ1-4; 10 positions match TRBD1. Sequenced input: PBMCs. This receptor was taken from a man aged 40-49 years in good health and CMV-seronegative. This CDR3 reads CASSLGQGNEKLFF. In DNA form, the CDR3 reads TGTGCCAGTAGCCTGGGACAGGGGAATGAAAAACTGTTTTTT.